This paragraph reports one T cell receptor (beta chain). The sample belongs to a study of T cells after yellow fever vaccination. MiXCR was run by TCRdb on the 5' RACE reads, yielding one entry per CDR3 protein. The table records about 300,000 distinct CDR3 sequences, under 9% of them present only once. Germline CDR1 and CDR2: MNHNY and SVGAGI (reference sequence). Trimming left V 6 bases short and J 6 bases short, with 11 bases between. The CDR3 sequence is 13 residues long. This rearrangement joins TRBV6-6 to TRBJ2-2; D may be TRBD1 or TRBD2 (5 bases each). The material sequenced was CD4+ T cells sorted from PBMCs, taken 5 days after the yellow fever booster vaccination. The TCR originated in a man aged 18-30 years who received the YFV17D yellow fever vaccine. CDR3 sequence reads: CASSPGGPGELFF. As DNA, the CDR3 is TGTGCCAGCAGCCCTGGGGGACCCGGGGAGCTGTTTTTT.